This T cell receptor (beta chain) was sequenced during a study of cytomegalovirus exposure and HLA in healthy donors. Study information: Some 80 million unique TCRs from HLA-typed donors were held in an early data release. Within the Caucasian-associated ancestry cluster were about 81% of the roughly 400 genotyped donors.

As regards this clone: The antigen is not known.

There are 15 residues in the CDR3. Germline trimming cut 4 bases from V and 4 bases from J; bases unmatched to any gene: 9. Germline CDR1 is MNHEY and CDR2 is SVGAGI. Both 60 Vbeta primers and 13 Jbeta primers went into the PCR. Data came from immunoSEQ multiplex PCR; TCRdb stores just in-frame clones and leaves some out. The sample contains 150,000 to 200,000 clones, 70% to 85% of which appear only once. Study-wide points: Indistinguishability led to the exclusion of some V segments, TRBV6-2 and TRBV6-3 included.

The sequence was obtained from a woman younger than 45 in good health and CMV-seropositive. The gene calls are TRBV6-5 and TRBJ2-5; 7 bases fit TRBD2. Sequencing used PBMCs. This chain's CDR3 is CASSFSLARGETQYF. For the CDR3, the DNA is TGTGCCAGCAGTTTCTCACTAGCGAGGGGAGAGACCCAGTACTTC.